This TCR beta chain emerged from a study of T-cell memory formation after mild COVID-19. Study at large: TCR clusters largely stayed donor specific.

Study-level results: Some responding clones appeared in pre-infection memory, suggesting cross-reactive memory joined.

This clonotype came up many times. What it recognizes is unknown. The CDR3 is made up of 14 amino acids. V was clipped by 5 bases and J by 7 bases; unmatched bases: 8. From germline, CDR1 is SGHTA and CDR2 FQGNSA. Researchers used 5'RACE with constant-segment primers to make TCR alpha and TCR beta cDNA libraries that carry sample barcodes and UMIs. From the 5' RACE reads, TCRdb called clonotypes with MiXCR, one entry per CDR3 protein. The sample consists of about 140,000 distinct CDR3 sequences, about 5.5% of them appearing once. V usage is TRBV7-2 and J usage is TRBJ1-5; 7 nucleotides match TRBD1. Sequencing was done on a sample of PBMCs or a T cell subset sorted from them (not recorded which). The TCR originated in an adult woman who had mild COVID-19 (a few samples of this study predate the infection). Cell type and time point are not known. The CDR3 nucleotides read TGTGCCAGCAGCCCACATGCAGGGGGGCAGCCCCAGCATTTT. Its protein product is CASSPHAGGQPQHF.